This TCR beta chain is from a study of T-cell memory formation after mild COVID-19. Study-wide points: Later expanders leaned toward CD4+, whereas clones contracting from day 15 to 85 were balanced CD4/CD8. Among clones peaking at day 37 in the second wave, SARS-CoV-2 specificity remained unconfirmed.

5'RACE primed at constant segments yielded TCR alpha and TCR beta cDNA libraries bearing sample barcodes and UMIs. Each CDR3 protein is one row after TCRdb ran MiXCR on the 5' RACE reads. The sample carries around 27,000 distinct CDR3 sequences, around 7.2% recorded once. In this sample, this clonotype turned up many times. Its antigen is currently unknown. Trimming pared 5 bases from V and 9 bases from J, leaving 23 bases between. Germline CDR1 is LNHDA and CDR2 is SQIVND (reference sequence). There are 16 residues in the CDR3. This chain uses TRBV19 with TRBJ1-5, with D possibly TRBD1 on 5 matching bases. The sequence came from an adult woman who had mild COVID-19 (a few samples of this study predate the infection). Cell type and time point are not known. Sample: PBMCs or a T cell subset sorted from them (not recorded which). The CDR3 DNA reads as TGTGCCAGTAGTCCTACGAGGGACCTTAGGAGAGTGCCCCAGCATTTT. Amino acids: CASSPTRDLRRVPQHF.